These 32 T cell receptor beta chains came from one sample sequenced in a study of T cell repertoires in cytomegalovirus infection. TCRdb reprocessed the reads with MiXCR, giving one entry per CDR3 protein. The sample includes fewer than 200,000 distinct CDR3 sequences, roughly 19% of them seen just once. Sequencing was performed on PBMCs. Every receptor here comes from a human donor in good health (CMV status not recorded). Some clones in this sample may be carry-over from other donors' samples.

A remark on this clonotype: Given a much more abundant clone one base away, this may be a read error. The chain is built from TRBV20-1 and TRBJ1-1; D possibly corresponds to TRBD1 (6 bases). This CDR3 has 14 residues. The V end was cut by 5 bases, the J end by 4 bases, with 17 bases between. Germline CDR1 reads DFQATT; CDR2 reads SNEGSKA (reference sequence). CDR3: CSAPSEDRATEAFF. DNA for the CDR3: TGCAGTGCTCCCTCCGAGGACAGAGCCACTGAAGCTTTCTTT.

The sample holds a few counts of this clonotype. A much larger clone differs by one base, so this may be a read error. This chain connects TRBV7-2 to TRBJ1-5, with no clear D. Deletions cut 1 base from V and 0 bases from J, with 7 bases between. Germline values: CDR1 SGHTA, CDR2 FQGNSA. The CDR3 runs 15 residues. The CDR3 DNA is TGTGCCAGCAGCTTAGGAGGGAATAGCAATCAGCCCCAGCATTTT. Its protein product is CASSLGGNSNQPQHF. The entire variable domain, with the rest obtained from reference TRBV7-2 and TRBJ1-5, is as follows: GAGVSQSPSNKVTEKGKDVELRCDPISGHTALYWYRQSLGQGLEFLIYFQGNSAPDKSGLPSDRFSAERTGGSVSTLTIQRTQQEDSAVYLCASSLGGNSNQPQHFGDGTRLSIL.

This clonotype has ten or more counts. The CDR3 coding sequence is TGTGCCAGCAGCTTAATGGGGAGCTCAGATACGCAGTATTTT. Protein: CASSLMGSSDTQYF. The chain has TRBV7-3 and TRBJ2-3, with a tentative D call TRBD2 (5 bases). Germline V gene sequence: CDR1 SGHTA, CDR2 FQGTGA. The CDR3 is made up of 14 amino acids. Trimming cost V 1 base and J 4 bases, with 9 bases left between them.

The chain couples TRBV4-3 to TRBJ2-2; D might be TRBD1 (5 bases). This CDR3 is 14 amino acids long. Trimming took off 0 bases at V and 5 bases at J, with 7 bases between the two ends. Germline CDR1 is LGHNA and CDR2 is YSLEER. The DNA of the CDR3 is TGCGCCAGCAGCCAAGAGCCAGGGACCGGGGAGCTGTTTTTT. It is translated as CASSQEPGTGELFF.

The sample holds many counts of this clonotype. The V and J genes are TRBV7-9 and TRBJ2-3; D remains unclear. Trimming removed 2 bases from V and 3 bases from J, with 12 bases in between. Germline loops: CDR1 SEHNR, CDR2 FQNEAQ (reference sequence). The CDR3 loop spans 15 amino acids. The DNA of the CDR3 is TGTGCCAGCAGCTTAACCTCCCGGGTTACAGATACGCAGTATTTT. Amino acid sequence: CASSLTSRVTDTQYF.

This clonotype came up many times. J is TRBJ2-2 and V is TRBV7-9, with TRBD1 matching over 8 bases. The CDR3 contains 14 residues. Germline lookup yields CDR1 SEHNR and CDR2 FQNEAQ (reference sequence). V trimming: 8 bases; J trimming: 7 bases; junction bases outside the gene matches: 9. The CDR3 sequence: CASAAAGGLGELFF. The CDR3 DNA reads TGTGCCAGCGCCGCGGCAGGGGGCCTCGGGGAGCTGTTTTTT.

This CDR3 reads CASSRAAETEAFF. The CDR3 DNA reads TGCGCCAGCAGCAGGGCAGCGGAAACTGAAGCTTTCTTT. The chain employs TRBV5-1 and TRBJ1-1; D remains ambiguous. V was trimmed by 4 bases and J by 5 bases, leaving 12 bases between them. CDR3 size: 13 residues. Germline lookup yields CDR1 SGHRS and CDR2 YFSETQ.

This clonotype appeared a few times. The chain is built from TRBV15 and TRBJ1-1, with D possibly being TRBD1 (6 bases). CDR3 length: 14 residues. Between the trimmed V and J ends, which lost 9 bases and 0 bases, there was a span of 14 bases. Germline V gene lookup returns CDR1 LNHNV and CDR2 YYDKDF (reference sequence). The CDR3 protein is CATKGGPLNTEAFF. The CDR3 DNA is TGTGCCACTAAGGGGGGGCCCTTGAACACTGAAGCTTTCTTT. Full variable domain (remainder filled in from reference TRBV15 and TRBJ1-1): DAMVIQNPRYQVTQFGKPVTLSCSQTLNHNVMYWYQQKSSQAPKLLFHYYDKDFNNEADTPDNFQSRRPNTSFCFLDIRSPGLGDTAMYLCATKGGPLNTEAFFGQGTRLTVV.

There are many counts of this clonotype. The chain employs TRBV11-2 and TRBJ1-1; D remains unclear. Trimming pared 2 bases from V and 4 bases from J, leaving 14 bases between. CDR1 and CDR2 from the germline V gene are SGHAT and FQNNGV. There are 15 residues in the CDR3. For the CDR3, the DNA is TGTGCCAGCAGCTTACAGGCGGGGAGGAGCACTGAAGCTTTCTTT. This sequence encodes CASSLQAGRSTEAFF.

This clonotype was seen more than once but under ten times. V and J are TRBV19 and TRBJ2-7; 8 bases align to TRBD1. With V trimmed by 3 bases and J by 7 bases, 5 bases remained unmatched. The V gene's germline CDR1 is LNHDA and CDR2 SQIVND (reference sequence). This CDR3 region has 13 residues. The CDR3 DNA reads as TGTGCCAGTAGTATCCAGGGGGCAAGGGAGCAGTACTTC. It is translated as CASSIQGAREQYF.

This rearrangement joins TRBV19 to TRBJ1-5; weak D call: TRBD1 (5 bases). The V end lost 6 bases, the J end lost 0 bases, and 15 bases lay between the germline ends. The germline V gene has CDR1 LNHDA and CDR2 SQIVND (reference sequence). The CDR3 runs to 16 residues. The CDR3, as DNA: TGTGCCAGTAGGAGATCCGACAGTTATAGCAATCAGCCCCAGCATTTT. It translates to CASRRSDSYSNQPQHF.

This clonotype was counted a few times. V is TRBV7-2 and J is TRBJ1-1, with D perhaps matching TRBD1 (6 bases). Germline CDR1 SGHTA, CDR2 FQGNSA. There are 14 residues in the CDR3. Trimming shortened V by 3 bases and J by 5 bases, and 13 bases separated the two germline ends. CDR3 coding DNA: TGTGCCAGCAGCTTTGGACGGCAGGGGACTGAAGCTTTCTTT. It translates to CASSFGRQGTEAFF.

This clonotype occurred a few times. The chain has TRBV4-1 and TRBJ1-6; perhaps TRBD1 as D (5 bases). CDR3 size: 17 residues. CDR1 is MGHRA, CDR2 YSYEKL, per germline. Trimming took off 4 bases at V and 5 bases at J, with 18 bases between the two ends. CDR3: CASSPPAPGFDNSPLHF. The CDR3 bases are TGCGCCAGCAGCCCTCCCGCCCCAGGGTTCGATAATTCACCCCTCCACTTT.

This clonotype was seen at least ten times. The rearrangement uses TRBV6-1 and TRBJ2-3, with 8 bases aligning to TRBD1. Trimming at V came to 11 bases and at J to 1 base, leaving 8 bases not matched to a gene. Per germline, CDR1 MNHNS and CDR2 SASEGT. This CDR3 comprises 14 residues. The CDR3 nucleotides are TGTGCCGCAGGTGTGACAGGGGGCACAGATACGCAGTATTTT. Translation gives CAAGVTGGTDTQYF.

This clonotype was counted between two and nine times. The chain uses TRBV6-9 and TRBJ1-1; possibly TRBD1 for D (5 bases). The CDR3 runs to 12 residues. Germline CDR1 reads MNHGY; CDR2 reads SVAAGI. The CDR3 protein is CARQGHNTEAFF. CDR3 DNA sequence: TGTGCGCGGCAGGGCCACAACACTGAAGCTTTCTTT.

The table lists this clonotype with a few counts. The J gene is TRBJ2-5, the V gene TRBV14, with 11 positions matching TRBD1. The CDR3 runs to 17 residues. The V gene's germline CDR1 is SGHDN and CDR2 FVKESK. Losses at the gene ends were 3 bases for V and 7 bases for J; bases not matched to a gene: 13. The CDR3 DNA sequence: TGTGCCAGCAGCCACTCCCGGACAGGGGGCGGCGGAGGGACCCAGTACTTC. This encodes CASSHSRTGGGGGTQYF.

J is TRBJ1-1 and V is TRBV6-1; D call uncertain. Between the trimmed V and J ends, which lost 4 bases and 1 base, there was a span of 13 bases. Germline V gives CDR1 MNHNS, CDR2 SASEGT. CDR3 length: 15 residues. The CDR3 sequence is CASSVGRITNTEAFF. The CDR3 nucleotides are TGTGCCAGCAGTGTGGGCAGGATAACGAACACTGAAGCTTTCTTT.

The chain links TRBV5-1 to TRBJ2-2; TRBD2 agrees at 9 bases. Germline lookup yields CDR1 SGHRS and CDR2 YFSETQ. V was pared by 6 bases and J by 3 bases, with 6 bases of the junction left unmatched. This CDR3 comprises 15 residues. CDR3 sequence (DNA): TGCGCCAGCAAGGAACTAGCGGGTGACACCGGGGAGCTGTTTTTT. Its translation is CASKELAGDTGELFF.

CDR3 coding DNA: TGCAGCGTTGGGGAGGAACTCACAGATACGCAGTATTTT. It is translated as CSVGEELTDTQYF. The genes are TRBV29-1 and TRBJ2-3, with a tentative D call TRBD2 (6 bases). This CDR3 region has 13 residues. The V and J ends lost 4 bases and 2 bases respectively, with 10 bases between them. CDR1 and CDR2 (germline): SQVTM, ANQGSEA.

In its sample, this clonotype ranks as medium-sized. The V call is TRBV7-8, the J call TRBJ1-2; 9 bases map to TRBD1. The CDR3 covers 15 residues. The germline V gene has CDR1 SGHVS and CDR2 FQNEAQ. Unmatched junction bases numbered 9, after V lost 4 bases and J lost 6 bases. This CDR3 is CASSSLGDRVDGYTF. The CDR3 DNA reads as TGTGCCAGCAGCTCTCTGGGGGACAGGGTAGATGGCTACACCTTC.

Comments on this clonotype: This may be a read error: a much more frequent sequence differs by one nucleotide. The CDR3 spells CSSGRTGGEAFF. Written as DNA, the CDR3 is TGTTCCAGTGGACGGACAGGGGGCGAAGCTTTCTTT. The V call is TRBV19, the J call TRBJ1-1, with 11 nucleotides matching TRBD1. Germline V gene sequence: CDR1 LNHDA, CDR2 SQIVND (reference sequence). This CDR3 has 12 amino acids.

In its sample, this clonotype was seen a few times. This chain uses TRBV7-9 with TRBJ2-7; perhaps TRBD1 as D (5 bases). The CDR3 sequence is 13 residues long. The V gene's germline CDR1 is SEHNR and CDR2 FQNEAQ (reference sequence). Trimming removed 2 bases from V and 6 bases from J, with 11 bases in between. Here the CDR3 DNA reads TGTGCCAGCAGCTTACTGGGGCGGTTCGAGCAGTACTTC. Its translation is CASSLLGRFEQYF.

This clonotype has more than one count but fewer than ten. This sequence joins TRBV29-1 and TRBJ2-2; D perhaps matches TRBD2 (5 bases). The CDR3 length is 11 residues. Germline assignment: CDR1 SQVTM and CDR2 ANQGSEA. Trimming shortened V by 7 bases and J by 6 bases, and 9 bases separated the two germline ends. The CDR3, as DNA: TGCAGCGCCTTGGAGGCCGGGGAGCTGTTTTTT. Translated: CSALEAGELFF.

The table lists this clonotype with many counts. The rearrangement uses TRBV6-2 or TRBV6-3 and TRBJ1-2; D perhaps matches TRBD1 (5 bases). CDR1 and CDR2 from the germline V gene are MNHEY and SVGEGT. CDR3 length: 13 amino acids. V dropped 0 bases and J dropped 4 bases, with 6 bases sitting between them. CDR3 region: CASSYSDSYGYTF. CDR3 DNA sequence: TGTGCCAGCAGTTACTCTGACAGCTATGGCTACACCTTC.

CDR3: CASSQALAGGVDTQYF. CDR3 sequence (DNA): TGTGCCAGCAGCCAAGCCCTAGCGGGAGGTGTAGATACGCAGTATTTT. This chain uses TRBV14 with TRBJ2-3; 11 nucleotides align to TRBD2. There are 16 residues in the CDR3. The V gene's germline CDR1 is SGHDN and CDR2 FVKESK. Trimming at V came to 1 base and at J to 5 bases, leaving 5 bases not matched to a gene.

In its sample, this clonotype was seen a few times. The J gene is TRBJ2-7, the V gene TRBV5-1; the match to TRBD1 covers 7 bases. The germline V gene has CDR1 SGHRS and CDR2 YFSETQ. The CDR3 extends over 14 amino acids. The trim removed 5 bases at V and 3 bases at J, leaving 8 bases unmatched. CDR3 amino acids: CASRSTGRNYEQYF. Here the CDR3 DNA reads TGCGCCAGCAGGTCGACAGGGAGAAACTACGAGCAGTACTTC.

This sequence joins TRBV11-2 and TRBJ2-1; TRBD2 matches 7 bases. This CDR3 is built from 15 residues. Germline V gene data show CDR1 as SGHAT and CDR2 as FQNNGV. V dropped 5 bases and J dropped 4; count of bases not matched to a gene: 8. CDR3 protein: CASSPLGGGYNEQFF. CDR3 DNA: TGTGCCAGCAGCCCACTAGGCGGGGGATACAATGAGCAGTTCTTC.

The table lists this clonotype with a few counts. The V call is TRBV20-1, the J call TRBJ2-3; 8 bases fit TRBD2. From germline, CDR1 is DFQATT and CDR2 SNEGSKA (reference sequence). Unmatched junction bases numbered 3, after V lost 2 bases and J lost 5 bases. This CDR3 region has 13 residues. CDR3 in DNA: TGCAGTGCTAGACAGAGCGGGGGAGATACGCAGTATTTT. It codes for CSARQSGGDTQYF.

This clonotype was counted ten times or more. The chain carries TRBV7-2 and TRBJ2-3; a weak D match, TRBD2 (5 bases). The V end lost 1 base, the J end lost 1 base, and 12 bases lay between the germline ends. CDR3 length: 16 residues. Germline V gives CDR1 SGHTA, CDR2 FQGNSA. CDR3 nucleotide sequence: TGTGCCAGCAGCTTAGGGAGCGGTATCGGCACAGATACGCAGTATTTT. Protein product: CASSLGSGIGTDTQYF.

This clonotype was observed a handful of times. The V gene is TRBV11-2, the J gene TRBJ1-1; D remains unclear. Trimming left V 5 bases short and J 1 base short, with 17 bases between. The germline V gene has CDR1 SGHAT and CDR2 FQNNGV. CDR3 size: 16 residues. The CDR3 loop reads CASSGRVQIGNTEAFF. In nucleotides, the CDR3 is TGTGCCAGCAGCGGCCGGGTCCAAATAGGGAACACTGAAGCTTTCTTT.

The rearrangement joins TRBV7-6 to TRBJ1-5, with a weak D call TRBD1 (5 bases). Germline CDR1 and CDR2: SGHVS and FNYEAQ. CDR3 length: 15 amino acids. With 2 bases removed from V and 2 bases from J, the gap between germline ends came to 10 bases. The CDR3 region has the DNA TGTGCCAGCAGCTTAACGGACAACGGCAATCAGCCCCAGCATTTT. Translated: CASSLTDNGNQPQHF.

The rearrangement links TRBV15 to TRBJ1-1; a possible D gene is TRBD1 (6 bases). The V gene lost 2 bases and the J gene lost 9 bases, with 10 bases spanning the gap. The CDR3 covers 12 residues. Germline CDR1 reads LNHNV; CDR2 reads YYDKDF (reference sequence). CDR3 in DNA: TGTGCCACCAGCAGATCGACAGGCCAAGCTTTCTTT. The encoded protein is CATSRSTGQAFF.